One sample yielded the 12 T cell receptor beta chains listed below, sequenced in a study of cytomegalovirus exposure and HLA in healthy donors. 60 Vbeta and 13 Jbeta primers were used in PCR. Profiling relied on immunoSEQ multiplex PCR, and the TCRdb table lists in-frame clones only, not all of them. The sample has about 150,000 clones, about 70% seen once. Source material: PBMCs. These receptors were collected from a male donor in good health and CMV-seronegative.

This clone was counted a few times. V usage is TRBV18 and J usage is TRBJ1-6; possible D gene TRBD1, 5 bases. In germline, CDR1 is KGHSH, CDR2 LQKENI. The length of the CDR3 is 15 residues. The ends were cut back, 2 bases at V and 7 bases at J, with 12 bases in the middle. CDR3 region: CASSPSGGSNSPLHF. The DNA of the CDR3 is TGTGCCAGCTCACCATCGGGGGGGTCGAATTCACCCCTCCACTTT.

This chain uses TRBV28 with TRBJ2-3; D not certain. The V and J ends lost 5 bases and 1 base respectively, with 4 bases between them. This CDR3 has 12 amino acids. Germline assignment: CDR1 MDHEN and CDR2 SYDVKM. The CDR3 sequence is CASSRGTDTQYF. CDR3 DNA sequence: TGTGCCAGCAGTCGAGGCACAGATACGCAGTATTTT.

This clone was recorded a few times. The chain employs TRBV18 and TRBJ2-7, with TRBD2 identical over 11 bases. Losses at the gene ends were 3 bases for V and 0 bases for J; bases not matched to a gene: 4. This CDR3 is built from 16 residues. The V gene's germline CDR1 is KGHSH and CDR2 LQKENI. This CDR3 is CASSPGLADFSYEQYF. The CDR3 DNA is TGTGCCAGCTCACCGGGACTAGCGGACTTCTCCTACGAGCAGTACTTC.

The rearrangement links TRBV30 to TRBJ2-3; D is possibly TRBD1 (6 bases). Germline V gene lookup returns CDR1 GTSNPN and CDR2 SVGIG (reference sequence). Trimming stripped 1 base from V and 3 bases from J, with 8 bases between. The CDR3 has 13 residues. CDR3 in amino acids: CAWSAQGTDTQYF. CDR3 nucleotides: TGTGCCTGGAGTGCACAGGGTACAGATACGCAGTATTTT.

This chain joins TRBV5-6 and TRBJ1-2; perhaps TRBD1 as D (5 bases). CDR3 length: 13 amino acids. Per the germline V gene, CDR1 is SGHDT and CDR2 is YYEEEE. Trimming removed 0 bases from V and 6 bases from J, with 9 bases in between. The CDR3 nucleotides are TGTGCCAGCAGCTTGGGGGACTTAGATGGCTACACCTTC. Translated: CASSLGDLDGYTF.

The rearrangement joins TRBV5-1 to TRBJ1-3; D gene ambiguous. Trimming took off 4 bases at V and 2 bases at J, with 13 bases between the two ends. Germline assignment: CDR1 SGHRS and CDR2 YFSETQ. CDR3 length equals 15 residues. In DNA, the CDR3 is TGCGCCAGCAGCCCGGCGGGTTCCACTGGAAACACCATATATTTT. Amino acid sequence: CASSPAGSTGNTIYF.

V is TRBV18 and J is TRBJ2-5, with 12 bases aligning to TRBD2. The CDR3 contains 14 residues. Germline V gene data show CDR1 as KGHSH and CDR2 as LQKENI. V dropped 9 bases and J dropped 2; count of bases not matched to a gene: 4. This CDR3 is CASSGLAGQETQYF. The CDR3 DNA is TGTGCCAGTTCCGGACTAGCGGGACAAGAGACCCAGTACTTC.

This chain joins TRBV4-1 and TRBJ2-6; a possible D gene is TRBD1 (5 bases). Trimming left V 0 bases short and J 0 bases short, with 15 bases between. The CDR3 runs to 19 residues. Per the germline V gene, CDR1 is MGHRA and CDR2 is YSYEKL. The CDR3 nucleotides are TGCGCCAGCAGCCAAGAACCTTCGGACACCCTCTCTGGGGCCAACGTCCTGACTTTC. Amino acids: CASSQEPSDTLSGANVLTF.

The V call is TRBV18, the J call TRBJ2-3, with D possibly being TRBD2 (7 bases). V was pared by 0 bases and J by 4 bases, with 17 bases between. The CDR3 covers 17 residues. Germline-derived CDR1 and CDR2 are KGHSH and LQKENI. This CDR3 is CASSPPALGGAPDTQYF. Here the CDR3 DNA reads TGTGCCAGCTCACCACCGGCCTTAGGGGGGGCTCCAGATACGCAGTATTTT. Complete variable domain (other parts from reference TRBV18 and TRBJ2-3): NAGVMQNPRHLVRRRGQEARLRCSPMKGHSHVYWYRQLPEEGLKFMVYLQKENIIDESGMPKERFSAEFPKEGPSILRIQQVVRGDSAAYFCASSPPALGGAPDTQYFGPGTRLTVL.

The rearrangement links TRBV6-5 to TRBJ2-7, with D tentatively TRBD1 (6 bases). This CDR3 is 15 amino acids long. CDR1 and CDR2 from the germline V gene are MNHEY and SVGAGI. Trimming shortened V by 6 bases and J by 0 bases, and 15 bases separated the two germline ends. CDR3 loop: CASSGAGTTSYEQYF. Written as DNA, the CDR3 is TGTGCCAGCAGCGGGGCCGGGACAACCTCCTACGAGCAGTACTTC.

This chain connects TRBV5-1 to TRBJ1-5; no clear D gene. Germline assignment: CDR1 SGHRS and CDR2 YFSETQ. The CDR3 loop spans 16 amino acids. V was clipped by 0 bases and J by 0 bases, with 10 bases between them. For the CDR3, the DNA is TGCGCCAGCAGCTTGGGGCCAGGCTTTAGCAATCAGCCCCAGCATTTT. Its translation: CASSLGPGFSNQPQHF.

The rearrangement uses TRBV6-5 and TRBJ2-2, with 14 bases aligning to TRBD2. The V gene end was trimmed by 6 bases and the J gene end by 7 bases; junction bases not matched to a gene: 4. Looked up from germline, CDR1 is MNHEY and CDR2 is SVGAGI. The CDR3 sequence is 15 residues long. CDR3 loop: CASSGTSGGSGELFF. For the CDR3, the DNA is TGTGCCAGCAGCGGGACTAGCGGGGGAAGCGGGGAGCTGTTTTTT.